The 15 T cell receptor beta chains listed next were all sequenced from one sample in a study of immune heterogeneity within non-small cell lung tumors. The TCR beta CDR3 region underwent multiplex PCR amplification with 32 V and 13 J primers. TCRdb passed the multiplex PCR reads through MiXCR, listing each CDR3 protein once. The table lists 8,500 to 13,000 distinct CDR3 sequences, 27% of them singletons. For each sample, template was approximately 0.6 ug of bulk tumor genomic DNA. Far-apart biopsies, several per primary tumor, were taken during surgery. Patients underwent curative surgery for non-small cell lung cancer (untreated and newly diagnosed). The specimen sequenced was lung tumor tissue. The receptors were sampled from a man between 45 and 60 years old with non-small cell lung cancer.

This clonotype was seen just once. This may be a read error, as it is one base from a much larger clone. This chain links TRBV11-2 with TRBJ1-5; no clear D. Germline loops: CDR1 SGHAT, CDR2 FQNNGV. The V and J ends lost 1 base and 5 bases respectively, with 6 bases between them. CDR3 length equals 13 residues. The CDR3 loop is CASSLAVYQPQHF. The CDR3 DNA is TGTGCCAGCAGCTTAGCAGTGTATCAGCCCCAGCATTTT.

The chain links TRBV11-2 to TRBJ2-5; TRBD2 matches 13 bases. V was pared by 5 bases and J by 1 base, with 7 bases of the junction left unmatched. In germline, CDR1 is SGHAT, CDR2 FQNNGV. The length of the CDR3 is 17 residues. DNA for the CDR3: TGTGCCAGCAGCCAACCAAGGACTAGCGGGAGCCAAGAGACCCAGTACTTC. Translated, it gives CASSQPRTSGSQETQYF.

This clonotype was found a few times. The CDR3 sequence: CASSIEPTRAYIQYF. The CDR3 coding sequence is TGTGCCAGTAGTATAGAGCCGACTAGGGCCTACATTCAGTACTTC. The rearrangement uses TRBV19 and TRBJ2-4, with D possibly matching TRBD2 (6 bases). This CDR3 spans 15 amino acids. The V end was cut by 0 bases, the J end by 8 bases, with 14 bases between. Germline loops: CDR1 LNHDA, CDR2 SQIVND (reference sequence). The full variable domain, in which reference TRBV19 and TRBJ2-4 provide the parts outside the CDR3, is DGGITQSPKYLFRKEGQNVTLSCEQNLNHDAMYWYRQDPGQGLRLIYYSQIVNDFQKGDIAEGYSVSREKKESFPLTVTSAQKNPTAFYLCASSIEPTRAYIQYFGAGTRLSVL.

This clonotype was seen at least ten times. This chain links TRBV6-4 with TRBJ1-2, with 11 bases fitting TRBD1. The CDR3 spans 15 residues. V lost 3 bases and J lost 5; bases outside the gene matches: 5. CDR1 and CDR2 (germline): MRHNA, SNTAGT. The CDR3 DNA reads TGTGCCAGCAGTGAAGGACAGGGGGCCCAATATGGCTACACCTTC. As protein: CASSEGQGAQYGYTF.

This clonotype is categorized as medium-sized. This chain joins TRBV7-9 and TRBJ2-7; D is undetermined. Deletions cut 1 base from V and 3 bases from J, with 13 bases between. The CDR3 has 15 residues. Germline V gene data show CDR1 as SEHNR and CDR2 as FQNEAQ (reference sequence). The CDR3 sequence: CASSLGPGQDYEQYF. DNA for the CDR3: TGTGCCAGCAGCTTAGGACCAGGTCAGGACTACGAGCAGTACTTC.

By share of the sample, this clonotype is medium-sized (0.01 to 0.1%). The chain links TRBV30 to TRBJ2-7, with TRBD2 as a possible D gene (6 bases). V lost 4 bases and J 8 bases, leaving 15 bases between the germline ends. CDR3 length: 12 residues. CDR1 and CDR2 from the germline V gene are GTSNPN and SVGIG (reference sequence). The CDR3 coding sequence is TGTGCCTGGATGACGCGTGCGGGGAAGCAGTACTTC. Its protein is CAWMTRAGKQYF.

Of note for this clonotype: A much larger clonotype is one base distant, so this may be a read error. The chain couples TRBV11-3 to TRBJ2-7, with 7 bases fitting TRBD1. CDR1 and CDR2 from the germline V gene are SGHNT and YENEEA. CDR3 size: 16 residues. Trimming took 4 bases from V and 3 from J; bases not matched to a gene: 12. For the CDR3, the DNA is TGTGCCAGCAGCTCCCCACAGGGGTGTCCCCTCTACGAGCAGTACTTC. Translated: CASSSPQGCPLYEQYF.

By share of the sample, this clonotype is medium-sized (0.01 to 0.1%). J is TRBJ2-1 and V is TRBV15, with 8 nucleotides matching TRBD1. The junction had 9 bases not matched to a gene; V was cut back by 2 bases and J by 9 bases. The CDR3 totals 15 residues. CDR1 is LNHNV and CDR2 is YYDKDF in the germline V gene (reference sequence). The CDR3 nucleotides read TGTGCCACCAGCAGACACAAGGACAGGGTCTTTGAGCAGTTCTTC. Translation: CATSRHKDRVFEQFF.

This clonotype turned up a few times. The V and J genes are TRBV3-1 and TRBJ2-3, with TRBD2 matching over 7 bases. Trimming cost V 3 bases and J 4 bases; bases outside gene matches: 13. In germline, CDR1 is LGHDT, CDR2 YNNKEL (reference sequence). The CDR3 contains 17 residues. As DNA, the CDR3 is TGTGCCAGCAGCCACCCCCTAGCGGTCCTGTCCCCAGATACGCAGTATTTT. Amino acids: CASSHPLAVLSPDTQYF.

V gene TRBV5-1 combines with J gene TRBJ1-5, with 11 bases fitting TRBD1. After removal of 4 bases from V and 0 bases from J, the junction contained 3 bases not matched to a gene. The CDR3 is 16 residues long. Germline V gene data show CDR1 as SGHRS and CDR2 as YFSETQ. In DNA form, the CDR3 reads TGCGCCAGCAGCCCGGGGACAGGGGGTAGCAATCAGCCCCAGCATTTT. It is translated as CASSPGTGGSNQPQHF. Based on the CDR3 plus reference TRBV5-1 and TRBJ1-5, the full variable domain is KAGVTQTPRYLIKTRGQQVTLSCSPISGHRSVSWYQQTPGQGLQFLFEYFSETQRNKGNFPGRFSGRQFSNSRSEMNVSTLELGDSALYLCASSPGTGGSNQPQHFGDGTRLSIL.

About this clonotype: With a much larger clone just one base away, this may be a read error. For the CDR3, the DNA is TGCGCCAGCAGTGGTCAGTGGCGCGAGCAGTACTTC. It codes for CASSGQWREQYF. The J gene is TRBJ2-7, the V gene TRBV10-1; D is unresolved. Germline-derived CDR1 and CDR2 are WNHNN and SYGVQD (reference sequence). V lost 4 bases and J 6 bases, leaving 10 bases between the germline ends. This CDR3 is 12 amino acids long.

By its share, this clonotype is medium-sized. The chain employs TRBV7-8 and TRBJ2-7; D is undetermined. CDR1 SGHVS and CDR2 FQNEAQ come from the germline V gene. This CDR3 has 12 amino acids. V lost 5 bases and J lost 2, with 7 bases in between. CDR3 nucleotide sequence: TGTGCCAGCAGCCCAAACCCCTACGAGCAGTACTTC. It translates to CASSPNPYEQYF.

This clonotype ranks as medium-sized. The rearrangement joins TRBV20-1 to TRBJ2-5; D is possibly TRBD2 (6 bases). The germline gives CDR1 DFQATT, CDR2 SNEGSKA (reference sequence). The V gene lost 6 bases and the J gene lost 1 base, with 9 bases spanning the gap. The CDR3 runs to 12 residues. For the CDR3, the DNA is TGCAGTGCGAGGCGGGGCCAAGAGACCCAGTACTTC. The encoded protein is CSARRGQETQYF.

At least ten counts were recorded for this clonotype. This sequence joins TRBV6-1 and TRBJ1-1; TRBD1 might be the D (5 bases). This CDR3 has 12 amino acids. Trimming left V 6 bases short and J 7 bases short, with 12 bases between. The germline V gene encodes CDR1 MNHNS and CDR2 SASEGT. CDR3 nucleotides: TGTGCCAGCAGGGGGCAGGACGGTGAAGCTTTCTTT. Its translation: CASRGQDGEAFF.

This clonotype showed up many times. The V gene is TRBV10-3, the J gene TRBJ2-7; unclear D gene. The CDR3 covers 12 residues. CDR1 is ENHRY, CDR2 SYGVKD, per germline. Trimming removed 8 bases from V and 11 bases from J, with 19 bases in between. CDR3 amino acids: CAILPAGENEYF. The CDR3 nucleotides are TGTGCCATCCTCCCTGCAGGCGAAAACGAGTACTTC.